The TCR beta chain under discussion was sequenced for a study of cytotoxic CD8 clonotypes in ibrutinib-treated CLL. About the study: Recorded responses included around 24 partial and 2 complete; following median roughly 74 months, approximately 14 stayed remitted and roughly 12 progressed.

With sequencing, the targeted depth ranged from 1 in 200,000 to 1 in 1 million T cells. TCRdb's copy holds only in-frame clones and misses some; the assay was immunoSEQ multiplex PCR. The sample lists some 200,000 clones, 60% to 80% seen once, with about 10% in the top ten. In the case of this clone: Its matching antigen is unknown.

Whole-study results and caveats: Clonality rose at ibrutinib response, held steady in sustained remission, and fell toward baseline at progression.

Germline-derived CDR1 and CDR2 are SGHRS and YFSETQ. The CDR3 covers 16 residues. V was pared by 4 bases and J by 8 bases, with 8 bases of the junction left unmatched. The source material was PBMCs, sampled after 12 months of ibrutinib treatment. This chain uses TRBV5-1 with TRBJ2-1; 14 nucleotides align to TRBD2. The receptor was isolated from a human donor with chronic lymphocytic leukemia. CDR3 sequence (DNA): TGCGCCAGCAGCCGACTAGCGGGGGGGCCCTTGGATGAGCAGTTCTTC. Protein: CASSRLAGGPLDEQFF.